Presented here are 12 T cell receptor beta chains from one specimen sequenced in a study of identical twins. TCRdb processed the 5' RACE reads anew with MiXCR; each CDR3 protein has one entry. This sample has 1.5 million to 2 million distinct CDR3 sequences, with about 30% found just once. Sequenced sample: cord blood. The receptors were sampled from a newborn girl in good health.

The chain combines TRBV11-2 with TRBJ2-7, with 9 bases fitting TRBD2. J lost 4 bases, V lost 3 bases, and 10 bases had no gene match. The CDR3 covers 16 residues. From germline, CDR1 is SGHAT and CDR2 FQNNGV. The CDR3 nucleotides read TGTGCCAGCAGCTTTGGAGCGGGGGGATCATTATACGAGCAGTACTTC. Protein product: CASSFGAGGSLYEQYF.

This clonotype turned up a few times. The rearrangement uses TRBV20-1 and TRBJ2-1, with D possibly matching TRBD2 (6 bases). Germline V CDR1 and CDR2: DFQATT, SNEGSKA (reference sequence). V was clipped by 6 bases and J by 3 bases, with 18 bases between them. The CDR3 is 15 residues long. In DNA, the CDR3 is TGCAGTGCCACCCACGGGAGCAAGGGCTACAATGAGCAGTTCTTC. The encoded protein is CSATHGSKGYNEQFF.

The chain couples TRBV4-2 to TRBJ2-3, with 16 positions matching TRBD2. V was clipped by 0 bases and J by 4 bases; unmatched bases: 1. This CDR3 is built from 17 residues. CDR1 and CDR2 (germline): LGHNA, YNFKEQ. CDR3 DNA: TGTGCCAGCAGCCAAGAGGGACTAGCGGGAGGGCCAGATACGCAGTATTTT. This codes for CASSQEGLAGGPDTQYF.

This clonotype has just a few counts. The chain links TRBV5-1 to TRBJ2-3, with TRBD2 matching over 13 bases. Germline V gene sequence: CDR1 SGHRS, CDR2 YFSETQ. This CDR3 comprises 18 residues. With 4 bases clipped from V and 2 bases from J, the junction kept 10 bases outside the gene matches. This CDR3 reads CASSRLTSGGGYTDTQYF. As DNA, the CDR3 is TGCGCCAGCAGCAGGCTCACTAGCGGGGGGGGATACACAGATACGCAGTATTTT.

The CDR3: CSVPKGRDTQYF. The CDR3 region has the DNA TGCAGCGTTCCCAAAGGCAGGGATACGCAGTATTTT. V and J are TRBV29-1 and TRBJ2-3; D is undetermined. The CDR3 loop spans 12 amino acids. Germline V gives CDR1 SQVTM, CDR2 ANQGSEA. V lost 5 bases, J lost 6 bases, and 12 bases lay in between.

This clonotype was picked up a small number of times. V gene TRBV5-1 combines with J gene TRBJ2-7, with TRBD2 matching 7 bases. CDR1 and CDR2 (germline): SGHRS, YFSETQ. CDR3 length equals 15 residues. V dropped 3 bases and J dropped 1; count of bases not matched to a gene: 7. The CDR3 spells CASSSGGLGSYEQYF. CDR3 DNA sequence: TGCGCCAGCAGCTCTGGTGGACTAGGATCCTACGAGCAGTACTTC.

This clonotype was counted between two and nine times. This chain connects TRBV28 to TRBJ2-3; 13 nucleotides match TRBD2. With V trimmed by 3 bases and J by 1 base, 7 bases remained unmatched. CDR1 MDHEN and CDR2 SYDVKM come from the germline V gene. The CDR3 has 18 residues. DNA for the CDR3: TGTGCCAGCAGTTTGTCAGGACTAGCGGGAGAGGGCACAGATACGCAGTATTTT. This translates into CASSLSGLAGEGTDTQYF.

The CDR3 coding sequence is TGCGCCAGCAGTGAGAAGAGGATACATGAAAAACTGTTTTTT. Translation: CASSEKRIHEKLFF. V is TRBV10-2 and J is TRBJ1-4, with D uncertain. CDR3 length: 14 amino acids. V gave up 2 bases and J gave up 6 bases, with 10 bases separating them. Germline V gene data show CDR1 as WSHSY and CDR2 as SAAADI.

CDR3 residues: CATSDSPRGRSNQPQHF. CDR3 in DNA: TGTGCCACCAGTGATTCCCCCAGGGGAAGAAGCAATCAGCCCCAGCATTTT. The chain couples TRBV24-1 to TRBJ1-5, with D possibly being TRBD1 (6 bases). CDR1 and CDR2 from the germline V gene are KGHDR and SFDVKD. This CDR3 contains 17 residues. The V end lost 2 bases, the J end lost 1 base, and 14 bases lay between the germline ends.

CDR3: CATRGTAPYNEQFF. In DNA form, the CDR3 reads TGTGCCACCAGGGGGACAGCCCCCTACAATGAGCAGTTCTTC. The V and J genes are TRBV24-1 and TRBJ2-1, with 7 nucleotides matching TRBD1. In germline, CDR1 is KGHDR, CDR2 SFDVKD. CDR3 length equals 14 residues. The V gene end was trimmed by 7 bases and the J gene end by 2 bases; junction bases not matched to a gene: 4.

This sequence joins TRBV7-9 and TRBJ2-5; TRBD1 is a possible D gene (5 bases). The CDR3 totals 17 residues. Germline V lookup: CDR1 SEHNR, CDR2 FQNEAQ (reference sequence). V lost 4 bases and J lost 4, with 22 bases in between. In DNA form, the CDR3 reads TGTGCCAGCAGCTCCCAATTACGACAGATTAGGCGAGAGACCCAGTACTTC. It specifies CASSSQLRQIRRETQYF.

In this sample, this clonotype turned up a few times. In DNA, the CDR3 is TGTGCCAGCAGCCGTCTAGCTATCGATGAGCAGTTCTTC. Amino acids: CASSRLAIDEQFF. This chain connects TRBV3-1 to TRBJ2-1, with D maybe TRBD2 (5 bases). V was shortened by 4 bases and J by 8 bases, with 12 bases between the two germline ends. Germline CDR1 reads LGHDT; CDR2 reads YNNKEL (reference sequence). The length of the CDR3 is 13 residues.